This T cell receptor (beta chain) is drawn from a study of beta chain features in type 1 diabetes. Expressed TCRB transcripts were sequenced because the entire RNA isolate underwent reverse transcription. TCRdb keeps only in-frame clones here, not all; method: immunoSEQ multiplex PCR. The top ten clones hold around 0.026% of a sample with about 250,000 clones, less than 15% of them seen once. Study observations and caveats: Type 1 diabetes patients had fewer VDJ junction insertions and more deletions. An over-representation of cells with high TCR expression could result from cDNA sequencing. Possible PCR preference for shorter templates applied equally to patients and controls.

Germline-derived CDR1 and CDR2 are SGHTA and FQGNSA. Germline trimming cut 2 bases from V and 5 bases from J; bases unmatched to any gene: 7. This CDR3 is built from 16 residues. With respect to this clone: Its antigen is undetermined.

Stem cell-like memory, regulatory, central memory and naive CD4+ cells were sorted via CD45RO/CCR7/CD25/CD127/CD95/CD27. The specimen was naive CD4+ T cells from blood. The genes are TRBV7-2 and TRBJ2-1; 9 positions match TRBD2. This TCR came from a woman aged 40 to 50 in good health. CDR3 sequence: CASSLRGGGANNEQFF. The DNA for the CDR3 is TGTGCCAGCAGCTTACGAGGCGGGGGGGCCAACAATGAGCAGTTCTTC.